This T cell receptor beta chain derives from a study of shared clonotypes between healthy human individuals. J gave up 3 bases and V 4 bases, and 4 bases lay outside the gene matches. The CDR3 spans 14 residues. Germline assignment: CDR1 MDHEN and CDR2 SYDVKM. This clone was observed once. Its antigen is not identified. Other DNA sequences in the sample encode the same CDR3. Profiled with immunoSEQ multiplex PCR; TCRdb holds only in-frame clones, not every one. The table has about 1.5 million clones, approximately 97% seen once. Overall study findings and caveats: Rarefaction analysis demonstrated incomplete sorted-subset sequencing notwithstanding large depth. Several donors showed sharing of about 5.5% of naive CD4 clonotypes. The four-donor shared clonotypes exceeded non-shared clonotypes in generation probability, with non-shared ones scoring lower.

A split of CD4+ cells into CD45RA+ naive and CD45RA-negative memory subsets was performed. The sequence was collected from a man aged 30-40 years in good health. The gene calls are TRBV28 and TRBJ2-7; TRBD1 matches at 9 bases. Sequenced input: naive CD4+ T cells sorted from blood. Subset denoted: CD45RA+ positively selected. CDR3 sequence: CASSSSGQGYEQYF. Here the CDR3 DNA reads TGTGCCAGCAGTTCATCGGGACAGGGCTACGAGCAGTACTTC.